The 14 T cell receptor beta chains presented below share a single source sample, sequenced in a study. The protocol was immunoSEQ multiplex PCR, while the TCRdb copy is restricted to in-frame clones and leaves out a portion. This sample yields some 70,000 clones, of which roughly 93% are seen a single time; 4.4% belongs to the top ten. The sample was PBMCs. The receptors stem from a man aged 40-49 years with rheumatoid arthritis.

The CDR3 bases are TGTGCCAGCAGTTCTTCAGAGACCCAGTACTTC. Translating it yields CASSSSETQYF. The rearrangement links TRBV6-5 to TRBJ2-5, with unresolved D. The V and J ends lost 4 bases and 4 bases respectively, with 4 bases between them. The CDR3 consists of 11 residues. The germline CDR1 and CDR2 sequences are MNHEY and SVGAGI.

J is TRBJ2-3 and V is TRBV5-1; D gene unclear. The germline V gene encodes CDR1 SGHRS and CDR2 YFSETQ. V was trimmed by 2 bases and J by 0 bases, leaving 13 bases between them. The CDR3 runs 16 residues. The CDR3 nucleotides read TGCGCCAGCAGCTTACGGACCCTCGCTAGCACAGATACGCAGTATTTT. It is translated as CASSLRTLASTDTQYF.

The CDR3 region has the DNA TGTGCCAGCAGTTATGAGGGGGTGATGGACACTGAAGCTTTCTTT. It is translated as CASSYEGVMDTEAFF. The chain has TRBV6-5 and TRBJ1-1; perhaps TRBD1 as D (6 bases). V was pared by 3 bases and J by 3 bases, with 14 bases between. The V gene's germline CDR1 is MNHEY and CDR2 SVGAGI. The CDR3 has 15 residues.

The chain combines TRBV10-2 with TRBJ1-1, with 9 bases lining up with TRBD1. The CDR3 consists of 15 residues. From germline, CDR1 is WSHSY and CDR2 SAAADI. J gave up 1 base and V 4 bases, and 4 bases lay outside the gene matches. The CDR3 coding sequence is TGCGCCAGCAGTGGACAGGGGGTAGGGAACACTGAAGCTTTCTTT. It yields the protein CASSGQGVGNTEAFF.

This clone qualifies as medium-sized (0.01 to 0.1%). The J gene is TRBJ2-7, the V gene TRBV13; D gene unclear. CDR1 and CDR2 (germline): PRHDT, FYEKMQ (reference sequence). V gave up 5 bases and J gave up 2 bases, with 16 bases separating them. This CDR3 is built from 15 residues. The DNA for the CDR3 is TGTGCCAGCAGCCAAGGACCCTACGTAACCTACGAGCAGTACTTC. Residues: CASSQGPYVTYEQYF.

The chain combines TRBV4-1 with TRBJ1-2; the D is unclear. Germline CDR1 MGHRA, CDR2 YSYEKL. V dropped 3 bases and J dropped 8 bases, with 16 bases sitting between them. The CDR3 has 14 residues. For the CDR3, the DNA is TGCGCCAGCAGCCAGGCAGCGCGTCCGCGCGGCTACACCTTC. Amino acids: CASSQAARPRGYTF.

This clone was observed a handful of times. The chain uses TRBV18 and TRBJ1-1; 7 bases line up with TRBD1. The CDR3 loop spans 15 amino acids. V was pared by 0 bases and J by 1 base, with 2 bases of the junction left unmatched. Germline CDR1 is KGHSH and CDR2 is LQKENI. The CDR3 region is CASSPPRDRNTEAFF. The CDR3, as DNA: TGTGCCAGCTCACCACCGAGGGACAGGAACACTGAAGCTTTCTTT.

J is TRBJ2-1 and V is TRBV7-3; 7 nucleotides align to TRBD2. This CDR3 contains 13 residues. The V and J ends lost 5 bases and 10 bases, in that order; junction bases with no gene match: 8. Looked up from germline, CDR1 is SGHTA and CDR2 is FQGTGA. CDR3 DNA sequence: TGTGCCAGCAGCACACGCGGGGGAGACGAGCAGTTCTTC. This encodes CASSTRGGDEQFF.

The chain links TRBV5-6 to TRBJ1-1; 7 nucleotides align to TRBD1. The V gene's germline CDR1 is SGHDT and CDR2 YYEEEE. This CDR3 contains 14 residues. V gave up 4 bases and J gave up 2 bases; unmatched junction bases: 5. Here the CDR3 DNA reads TGTGCCAGCAGCCAGACAGGGCCCAACACTGAAGCTTTCTTT. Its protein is CASSQTGPNTEAFF.

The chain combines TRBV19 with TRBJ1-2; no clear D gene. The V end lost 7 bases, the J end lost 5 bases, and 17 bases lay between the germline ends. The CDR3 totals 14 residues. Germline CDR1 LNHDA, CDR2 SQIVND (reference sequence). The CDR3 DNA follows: TGTGCCAGTACTCGAGAGACAACCGTATATGGCTACACCTTC. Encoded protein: CASTRETTVYGYTF. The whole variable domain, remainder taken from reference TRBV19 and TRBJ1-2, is DGGITQSPKYLFRKEGQNVTLSCEQNLNHDAMYWYRQDPGQGLRLIYYSQIVNDFQKGDIAEGYSVSREKKESFPLTVTSAQKNPTAFYLCASTRETTVYGYTFGSGTRLTVV.

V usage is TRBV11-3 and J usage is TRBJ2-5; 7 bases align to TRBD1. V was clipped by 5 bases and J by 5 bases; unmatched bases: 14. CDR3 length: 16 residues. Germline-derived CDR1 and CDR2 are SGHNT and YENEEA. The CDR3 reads CASSHSTGLLGETQYF. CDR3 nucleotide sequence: TGTGCCAGCAGCCACTCGACAGGGCTATTAGGGGAGACCCAGTACTTC.

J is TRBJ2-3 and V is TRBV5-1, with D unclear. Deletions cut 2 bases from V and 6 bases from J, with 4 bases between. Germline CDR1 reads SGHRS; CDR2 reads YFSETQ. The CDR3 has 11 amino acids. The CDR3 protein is CASSLPDTQYF. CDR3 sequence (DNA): TGCGCCAGCAGCTTACCGGATACGCAGTATTTT.

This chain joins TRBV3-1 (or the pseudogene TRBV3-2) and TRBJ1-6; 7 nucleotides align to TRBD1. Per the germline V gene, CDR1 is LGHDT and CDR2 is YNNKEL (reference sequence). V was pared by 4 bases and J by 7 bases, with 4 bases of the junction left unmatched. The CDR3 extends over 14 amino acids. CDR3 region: CASSPGQFNSPLHF. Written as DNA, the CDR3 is TGTGCCAGCAGCCCGGGACAGTTCAATTCACCCCTCCACTTT.

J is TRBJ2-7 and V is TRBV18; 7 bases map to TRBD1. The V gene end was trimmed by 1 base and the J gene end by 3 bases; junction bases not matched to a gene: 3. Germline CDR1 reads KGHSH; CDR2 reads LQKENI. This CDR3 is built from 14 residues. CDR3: CASSPQGQYYEQYF. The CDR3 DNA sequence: TGTGCCAGCTCACCACAGGGACAGTACTACGAGCAGTACTTC.